The 15 T cell receptor beta chains below all came from one sample that was sequenced in a study of T cell repertoires in cytomegalovirus infection (dated by TCRdb to about 2019). The sequencing machine was an Illumina HiSeq 1500. TCRdb trimmed public reads at Q25 via fastp, called clones via MiXCR and kept in-frame beta chains. Merged by CDR3 protein, the rows form single entries marked with the most common genes and DNA. The sample yields 630,000 or so distinct CDR3 sequences; 24% were counted once. The top ten clones comprise 7% to 9% of the sample. The sample comprised CD8+ T cells from PBMCs. The receptor source for this set is a human donor in good health (CMV status not recorded). Some clones in this sample may be carry-over from other donors' samples.

The J gene is TRBJ2-5, the V gene TRBV6-1, with a weak D call TRBD2 (7 bases). The CDR3 is made up of 15 amino acids. The ends were cut back, 5 bases at V and 5 bases at J, with 18 bases in the middle. Germline CDR1 and CDR2: MNHNS and SASEGT. CDR3 DNA: TGTGCCAGCAGTCCCATGGGGGGGACACGGGAGACCCAGTACTTC. This codes for CASSPMGGTRETQYF.

This clonotype was recorded a few times. CDR3 DNA sequence: TGTGCCAGCAGTACAAGTGGGGGGCTTCGGAGCAATCAGCCCCAGCATTTT. Translated, it gives CASSTSGGLRSNQPQHF. V gene TRBV12-3 or TRBV12-4 combines with J gene TRBJ1-5, with D perhaps matching TRBD1 (6 bases). The CDR3 has 17 residues. The V end was cut by 5 bases, the J end by 1 base, with 18 bases between.

The chain carries TRBV7-9 and TRBJ2-1; TRBD1 matches 9 bases. The CDR3 extends over 17 amino acids. Germline V CDR1 and CDR2: SEHNR, FQNEAQ (reference sequence). J gave up 0 bases and V 2 bases, and 5 bases lay outside the gene matches. This chain's CDR3 is CASSLPQGANSYNEQFF. CDR3 coding DNA: TGTGCCAGCAGCTTACCACAGGGGGCGAACTCCTACAATGAGCAGTTCTTC.

The chain couples TRBV19 to TRBJ2-7, with TRBD2 identical over 10 bases. The V gene's germline CDR1 is LNHDA and CDR2 SQIVND (reference sequence). V shed 2 bases, J shed 7 bases, and the junction held 2 bases outside the gene matches. This CDR3 is 13 amino acids long. In DNA form, the CDR3 reads TGTGCCAGTAGTATAACTAGCGGGGAGGAGCAGTACTTC. This gives the protein CASSITSGEEQYF.

This clonotype was observed at least ten times. This chain joins TRBV7-2 and TRBJ2-5; perhaps TRBD1 as D (6 bases). The V and J ends lost 3 bases and 5 bases respectively, with 13 bases between them. Germline V gene sequence: CDR1 SGHTA, CDR2 FQGNSA. The CDR3 length is 14 residues. The CDR3 sequence: CASSFRGALETQYF. DNA of the CDR3: TGTGCCAGCAGCTTCAGGGGCGCTTTGGAGACCCAGTACTTC.

V and J are TRBV29-1 and TRBJ2-3; D remains ambiguous. CDR3 size: 12 residues. CDR1 and CDR2 (germline): SQVTM, ANQGSEA. Trimming stripped 2 bases from V and 4 bases from J, with 7 bases between. Here the CDR3 DNA reads TGCAGCGTTGAAACTGGGGCAGATACGCAGTATTTT. Its translation: CSVETGADTQYF.

The V gene is TRBV28, the J gene TRBJ1-5; D unclear. This CDR3 is 15 amino acids long. V dropped 2 bases and J dropped 2 bases, with 10 bases sitting between them. Per the germline V gene, CDR1 is MDHEN and CDR2 is SYDVKM. CDR3 sequence reads: CASSLEAVGNQPQHF. The DNA for the CDR3 is TGTGCCAGCAGTTTAGAGGCCGTCGGCAATCAGCCCCAGCATTTT.

This clonotype showed up just a few times. The J gene is TRBJ2-5, the V gene TRBV7-2; D unresolved. The CDR3 sequence is 13 residues long. The V end was cut by 3 bases, the J end by 5 bases, with 10 bases between. Germline-derived CDR1 and CDR2 are SGHTA and FQGNSA. DNA of the CDR3: TGTGCCAGCAGCTTGATACAGTTGGAGACCCAGTACTTC. This encodes CASSLIQLETQYF.

The gene calls are TRBV7-9 and TRBJ2-1, with TRBD1 as a possible D gene (6 bases). V lost 6 bases, J lost 0 bases, and 12 bases lay in between. There are 15 residues in the CDR3. Germline lookup yields CDR1 SEHNR and CDR2 FQNEAQ (reference sequence). The chain's CDR3 is CASSPGTPSYNEQFF. CDR3 nucleotide sequence: TGTGCCAGCAGTCCCGGGACACCCTCCTACAATGAGCAGTTCTTC.

This clonotype occurred a few times. This chain links TRBV5-1 with TRBJ2-1; 13 bases align to TRBD2. This CDR3 comprises 18 residues. The V and J ends lost 0 bases and 4 bases, in that order; junction bases with no gene match: 7. CDR1 and CDR2 (germline): SGHRS, YFSETQ. CDR3 in amino acids: CASSLGLAGGDLYNEQFF. The CDR3 nucleotides read TGCGCCAGCAGCTTGGGACTAGCGGGGGGAGACCTTTACAATGAGCAGTTCTTC.

This clonotype was seen a few times. The rearrangement links TRBV5-1 to TRBJ1-6; D is perhaps TRBD1 (5 bases). The ends were cut back, 4 bases at V and 2 bases at J, with 13 bases in the middle. CDR1 and CDR2 from the germline V gene are SGHRS and YFSETQ. The CDR3 spans 16 residues. CDR3 protein: CASSRDGDTYNSPLHF. The CDR3 region has the DNA TGCGCCAGCAGCCGGGACGGGGATACCTATAATTCACCCCTCCACTTT.

V and J are TRBV29-1 and TRBJ2-7, with D maybe TRBD1 (6 bases). CDR1 is SQVTM, CDR2 ANQGSEA, per germline. The CDR3 covers 14 residues. V gave up 5 bases and J gave up 0 bases, with 14 bases separating them. In nucleotides, the CDR3 is TGCAGCGTTTCACAGGGCCAGAACTCCTACGAGCAGTACTTC. Encoded protein: CSVSQGQNSYEQYF.

This clonotype has more than one count but fewer than ten. The chain is built from TRBV6-2 or TRBV6-3 and TRBJ2-3; D perhaps matches TRBD2 (7 bases). From germline, CDR1 is MNHEY and CDR2 SVGEGT. The CDR3 sequence is 16 residues long. The germline V and J ends were trimmed by 6 bases and 5 bases, with 21 bases remaining between them. The CDR3, as DNA: TGTGCCAGCAGCCCCGGAGGCGGGGGCCGGGGAGATACGCAGTATTTT. Amino acids: CASSPGGGGRGDTQYF.

This chain connects TRBV19 to TRBJ2-1; TRBD2 agrees at 13 bases. The trim removed 5 bases at V and 10 bases at J, leaving 11 bases unmatched. The CDR3 runs to 16 residues. Germline V gives CDR1 LNHDA, CDR2 SQIVND (reference sequence). DNA for the CDR3: TGTGCCAGTAGTTCCCGGACTAGCGGGGGTCCCCAGGAGCAGTTCTTC. Amino acids: CASSSRTSGGPQEQFF.

In this sample, this clonotype turned up many times. V is TRBV5-5 and J is TRBJ2-7; 7 nucleotides align to TRBD1. This CDR3 is 13 amino acids long. CDR1 is SGHKS and CDR2 is YYEKEE in the germline V gene (reference sequence). J lost 5 bases, V lost 7 bases, and 9 bases had no gene match. The DNA of the CDR3 is TGTGCCAGCCTCAGACAGGGATTCGACGAGCAGTACTTC. This codes for CASLRQGFDEQYF.